This TCR beta chain was sequenced in a study of cytomegalovirus exposure and HLA in healthy donors. The PCR contained 60 Vbeta and 13 Jbeta primers. Profiled with immunoSEQ multiplex PCR; TCRdb holds only in-frame clones, not every one. The table shows 150,000 to 200,000 clones, with around 79% occurring only once. V was pared by 2 bases and J by 4 bases, with 12 bases between. The germline gives CDR1 SGHAT, CDR2 FQNNGV. The length of the CDR3 is 14 residues. The genes are TRBV11-2 and TRBJ2-7, with D perhaps TRBD1 (5 bases). The sequence was collected from a woman between 45 and 65 years old in good health and CMV-seronegative. Sequenced sample: PBMCs. CDR3 amino acids: CASSLRGAPYEQYF. The DNA of the CDR3 is TGTGCCAGCAGCTTAAGGGGTGCACCGTACGAGCAGTACTTC.